This TCR beta chain was identified in a study of shared clonotypes between healthy human individuals. Study findings and constraints: A limitation of the genetic and exposure-history diversity represented arose from few donors. Sequencing depth was predicted to influence how clonotypes are shared among donors.

TCRdb's table, derived via immunoSEQ multiplex PCR, lists solely in-frame clones and lacks some. Found here are about 490,000 clones, 70% to 80% of them singletons; the top ten hold approximately 12%. CDR3 length equals 14 residues. With 4 bases clipped from V and 4 bases from J, the junction kept 6 bases outside the gene matches. Germline V lookup: CDR1 SGHTA, CDR2 FQGNSA. In regard to this clone: Its antigen is as yet unknown. This sample includes further DNA sequences coding for the same CDR3.

The donors, all of them Caucasian adults, lived in Nashville, Tennessee. V gene TRBV7-2 combines with J gene TRBJ2-7, with 8 bases fitting TRBD2. The receptor was derived from a middle-aged woman in good health. Some clones in this sample may be carry-over from other donors' samples. The sample comprised PBMCs. CDR3 amino acids: CASSSPGGPYEQYF. CDR3 coding DNA: TGTGCCAGCAGCTCGCCGGGAGGGCCTTACGAGCAGTACTTC.